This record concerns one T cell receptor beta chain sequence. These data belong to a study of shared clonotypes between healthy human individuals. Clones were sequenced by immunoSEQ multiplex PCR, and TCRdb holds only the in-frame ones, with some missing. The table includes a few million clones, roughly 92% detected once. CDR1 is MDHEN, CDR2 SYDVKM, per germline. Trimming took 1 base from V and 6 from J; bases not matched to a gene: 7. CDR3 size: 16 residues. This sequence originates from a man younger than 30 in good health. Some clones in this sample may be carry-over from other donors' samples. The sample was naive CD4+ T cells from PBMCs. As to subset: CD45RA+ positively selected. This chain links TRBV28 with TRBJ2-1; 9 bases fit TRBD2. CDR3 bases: TGTGCCAGCAGTTTATTCGGAGCGGGAGGAGGCAATGAGCAGTTCTTC. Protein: CASSLFGAGGGNEQFF.